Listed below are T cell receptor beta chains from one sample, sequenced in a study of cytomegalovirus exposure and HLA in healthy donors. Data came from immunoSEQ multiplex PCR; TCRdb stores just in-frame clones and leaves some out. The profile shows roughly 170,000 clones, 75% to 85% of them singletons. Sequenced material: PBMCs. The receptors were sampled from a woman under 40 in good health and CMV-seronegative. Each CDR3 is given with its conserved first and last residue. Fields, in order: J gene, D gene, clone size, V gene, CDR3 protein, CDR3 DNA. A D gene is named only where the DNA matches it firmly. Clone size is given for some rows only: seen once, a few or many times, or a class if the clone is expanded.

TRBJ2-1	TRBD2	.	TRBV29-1	CSVEYPKLAGGNEQFF	TGCAGCGTTGAGTACCCGAAACTAGCGGGCGGCAATGAGCAGTTCTTC
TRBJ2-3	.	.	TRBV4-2	CASSQEGQGGPSDTQYF	TGTGCCAGCAGCCAAGAGGGGCAGGGTGGTCCGTCAGATACGCAGTATTTT
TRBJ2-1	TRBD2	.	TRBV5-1	CASSLSVGLANEQFF	TGCGCCAGCAGCTTGTCGGTGGGACTAGCCAATGAGCAGTTCTTC
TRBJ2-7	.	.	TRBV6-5	CASSYGAFYEQYF	TGTGCCAGCAGTTACGGGGCATTCTACGAGCAGTACTTC
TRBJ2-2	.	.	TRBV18	CASSPLSGNTGELFF	TGTGCCAGCTCACCTCTCAGCGGAAACACCGGGGAGCTGTTTTTT
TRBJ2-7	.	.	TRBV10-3	CAISQGSYEQYF	TGTGCCATCAGCCAGGGTTCCTACGAGCAGTACTTC
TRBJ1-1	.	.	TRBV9	CASSVGGELNTEAFF	TGTGCCAGCAGCGTAGGGGGAGAATTGAACACTGAAGCTTTCTTT
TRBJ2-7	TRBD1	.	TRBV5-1	CASSEGQRLYEQYF	TGCGCCAGCAGCGAGGGACAGCGGCTATACGAGCAGTACTTC
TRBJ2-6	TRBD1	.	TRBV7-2	CASSLVGTAGANGLTF	TGTGCCAGCAGCTTAGTCGGGACAGCTGGGGCCAACGGCCTGACTTTC
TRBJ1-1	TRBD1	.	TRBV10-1	CASSTGAYTEAFF	TGCGCCAGCAGCACAGGGGCGTACACTGAAGCTTTCTTT
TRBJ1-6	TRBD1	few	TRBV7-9	CASSQTGFSPLHF	TGTGCCAGCAGCCAGACAGGGTTTTCACCCCTCCACTTT
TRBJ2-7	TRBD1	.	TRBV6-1	CASSGDRRYYEQYF	TGTGCCAGCAGTGGGGACAGGAGATACTACGAGCAGTACTTC
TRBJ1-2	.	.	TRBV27	CASSRGYGYTF	TGTGCCAGCAGCCGGGGATATGGCTACACCTTC
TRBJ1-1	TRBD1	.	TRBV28	CASRPPTGTEAFF	TGTGCCAGCAGGCCCCCGACAGGGACTGAAGCTTTCTTT
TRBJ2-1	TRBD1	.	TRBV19	CASSIDLGQGALNEQFF	TGTGCCAGTAGTATAGATTTGGGACAGGGGGCGCTCAATGAGCAGTTCTTC
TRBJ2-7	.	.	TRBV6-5	CASSYTLDRYEQYF	TGTGCCAGCAGTTACACCCTAGATCGCTACGAGCAGTACTTC